Listed below are T cell receptor beta chains from one sample, sequenced in a study of cytomegalovirus exposure and HLA in healthy donors. Clones were sequenced by immunoSEQ multiplex PCR, and TCRdb holds only the in-frame ones, with some missing. The profile shows 140,000 to 150,000 clones, over 90% of them singletons. The source material was PBMCs. Receptors originate from a man aged 18 to 30 in good health and CMV-seropositive. CDR3s include the opening cysteine and the closing phenylalanine or tryptophan. The order of the fields is CDR3 DNA, CDR3 protein, J gene, V gene, clone size, D gene. A D gene is named only where the DNA matches it firmly. A clone size is listed for some rows: how often the clone was seen (once, few, many), or a class if it is expanded.

CDR3nt: TGCGCCAGAACGGTCCCTTATTATGGCTACACCTTC
CDR3aa: CARTVPYYGYTF
j_gene: TRBJ1-2
v_gene: TRBV5-1
abundance: .
d_gene: .

CDR3nt: TGTGCCAGCAGCACGCGATTCCGATCCTACTTC
CDR3aa: CASSTRFRSYF
j_gene: TRBJ2-5
v_gene: TRBV21-1
abundance: .
d_gene: .

CDR3nt: TGTGCCAGCACAAAAGGGGCTTTCATGAACACTGAAGCTTTCTTT
CDR3aa: CASTKGAFMNTEAFF
j_gene: TRBJ1-1
v_gene: TRBV27
abundance: .
d_gene: .

CDR3nt: TGTGCCAGCAGTTACGGGACTAGCGGGAACAATGAGCAGTTCTTC
CDR3aa: CASSYGTSGNNEQFF
j_gene: TRBJ2-1
v_gene: TRBV6-5
abundance: .
d_gene: TRBD2

CDR3nt: TGTGCCAGCAGCTTTAGCGGGAGGGTGGGAGAGACCCAGTACTTC
CDR3aa: CASSFSGRVGETQYF
j_gene: TRBJ2-5
v_gene: TRBV11-2
abundance: .
d_gene: TRBD2

CDR3nt: TGTGCCAGCAGTTACTCCCTAGCGGGAGCCTACGAGCAGTACTTC
CDR3aa: CASSYSLAGAYEQYF
j_gene: TRBJ2-7
v_gene: TRBV6-5
abundance: .
d_gene: TRBD2

CDR3nt: TGTGCCAGTTCCCCCTCGAGCGGCTCCTACGAGCAGTACTTC
CDR3aa: CASSPSSGSYEQYF
j_gene: TRBJ2-7
v_gene: TRBV19
abundance: .
d_gene: .

CDR3nt: TGTGCCAGCAGTCAGTCAACCTCTGACAATGAGCAGTTCTTC
CDR3aa: CASSQSTSDNEQFF
j_gene: TRBJ2-1
v_gene: TRBV6-1
abundance: .
d_gene: .

CDR3nt: TGTGCCAGCAGTCCCCAGACTAGCGGTACCGGGGAGCTGTTTTTT
CDR3aa: CASSPQTSGTGELFF
j_gene: TRBJ2-2
v_gene: TRBV2
abundance: .
d_gene: TRBD2

CDR3nt: TGTGCCTGGAGTCGGGACAGGGGGCGTCAGCAGTACTTC
CDR3aa: CAWSRDRGRQQYF
j_gene: TRBJ2-7
v_gene: TRBV30
abundance: .
d_gene: TRBD1

CDR3nt: TGTGCCAGTAGTATGGTCGCGGGAGCGGCCACCGGGGAGCTGTTTTTT
CDR3aa: CASSMVAGAATGELFF
j_gene: TRBJ2-2
v_gene: TRBV19
abundance: .
d_gene: TRBD2

CDR3nt: TGTGCCACCAGCCCCTCGCAGGGGAGGGTAACCGGGGAGCTGTTTTTT
CDR3aa: CATSPSQGRVTGELFF
j_gene: TRBJ2-2
v_gene: TRBV15
abundance: .
d_gene: .

CDR3nt: TGTGCCAGCAGGAGGGTAGGGAACACCGGGGAGCTGTTTTTT
CDR3aa: CASRRVGNTGELFF
j_gene: TRBJ2-2
v_gene: TRBV6-1
abundance: .
d_gene: .

CDR3nt: TGTGCCAGCAGTCGGGACCTGGGGGGGTTAGCAGCTTTCTTT
CDR3aa: CASSRDLGGLAAFF
j_gene: TRBJ1-1
v_gene: TRBV28
abundance: .
d_gene: .

CDR3nt: TGTGCCAGCAGTTACATGAGCGGGCAAGAGACCCAGTACTTC
CDR3aa: CASSYMSGQETQYF
j_gene: TRBJ2-5
v_gene: TRBV6-6
abundance: .
d_gene: .

CDR3nt: TGTGCCAGCAGCTTAATGGTAGGGAGCCGGGAGCAGTACTTC
CDR3aa: CASSLMVGSREQYF
j_gene: TRBJ2-7
v_gene: TRBV7-6
abundance: .
d_gene: .

CDR3nt: TGCGCCAGCAGCCAAGATGCAGGGGCCACTAATGAAAAACTGTTTTTT
CDR3aa: CASSQDAGATNEKLFF
j_gene: TRBJ1-4
v_gene: TRBV4-1
abundance: .
d_gene: .

CDR3nt: TGTGCCAGCAGCCTTTTACGTCGCGGGGAGACAGATACGCAGTATTTT
CDR3aa: CASSLLRRGETDTQYF
j_gene: TRBJ2-3
v_gene: TRBV28
abundance: .
d_gene: .

CDR3nt: TGCGCCAGCAGCCAAGTCCCGTCACAGTTCTACGAGCAGTACTTC
CDR3aa: CASSQVPSQFYEQYF
j_gene: TRBJ2-7
v_gene: TRBV4-1
abundance: .
d_gene: .

CDR3nt: TGTGCCAGCAGTTTATTCGGGAGGGCCTACAATGAGCAGTTCTTC
CDR3aa: CASSLFGRAYNEQFF
j_gene: TRBJ2-1
v_gene: TRBV27
abundance: once
d_gene: TRBD2

CDR3nt: TGTGCCAGCATGGGGTCCGCAGGGAACCTGTTT
CDR3aa: CASMGSAGNLF
j_gene: TRBJ1-3
v_gene: TRBV6-1
abundance: .
d_gene: .

CDR3nt: TGTGCCAGCAGCAAACTACAGCTATCTTATAGCAATCAGCCCCAGCATTTT
CDR3aa: CASSKLQLSYSNQPQHF
j_gene: TRBJ1-5
v_gene: TRBV21-1
abundance: .
d_gene: .

CDR3nt: TGCGCCACCGTCCCAGGGGACGGACTCTCTGGGGCCAACGTCCTGACTTTC
CDR3aa: CATVPGDGLSGANVLTF
j_gene: TRBJ2-6
v_gene: TRBV5-1
abundance: .
d_gene: .

CDR3nt: TGTGCCAGCAGTTTATACCCTCCGGGACAGGGATCAGATACGCAGTATTTT
CDR3aa: CASSLYPPGQGSDTQYF
j_gene: TRBJ2-3
v_gene: TRBV27
abundance: .
d_gene: TRBD1

CDR3nt: TGTGCCAGCAGCTATCACAGGTCAGGTCAGCCCCAGCATTTT
CDR3aa: CASSYHRSGQPQHF
j_gene: TRBJ1-5
v_gene: TRBV7-2
abundance: .
d_gene: .

CDR3nt: TGTGCCAGCAGCCTGACCAGGCAAGAGACCCAGTACTTC
CDR3aa: CASSLTRQETQYF
j_gene: TRBJ2-5
v_gene: TRBV7-2
abundance: .
d_gene: .

CDR3nt: TGTGCCAGCATCGAGGGGGCTTACACAGATACGCAGTATTTT
CDR3aa: CASIEGAYTDTQYF
j_gene: TRBJ2-3
v_gene: TRBV6-6
abundance: .
d_gene: TRBD1

CDR3nt: TGTGCCAGCTCACGACCCATTAGCACAGATACGCAGTATTTT
CDR3aa: CASSRPISTDTQYF
j_gene: TRBJ2-3
v_gene: TRBV18
abundance: once
d_gene: .

CDR3nt: TGTGCCAGCAGCTTGGCGGGTCGGCTCTCTGGAAACACCATATATTTT
CDR3aa: CASSLAGRLSGNTIYF
j_gene: TRBJ1-3
v_gene: TRBV7-9
abundance: .
d_gene: .

CDR3nt: TGTGCCAGCAGTTTAAGGACAGGTTGGGTTTACGAGCAGTACTTC
CDR3aa: CASSLRTGWVYEQYF
j_gene: TRBJ2-7
v_gene: TRBV28
abundance: .
d_gene: TRBD1

CDR3nt: TGTGCCAGCAGTACAAGACAGGGGCCGGCGTACTTC
CDR3aa: CASSTRQGPAYF
j_gene: TRBJ2-7
v_gene: TRBV11-3
abundance: once
d_gene: TRBD1

CDR3nt: TGTGCCAGCATATCACAGTTCAATCAGCCCCAGCATTTT
CDR3aa: CASISQFNQPQHF
j_gene: TRBJ1-5
v_gene: TRBV28
abundance: .
d_gene: .

CDR3nt: TGTGCCAGTGGGACTAGTCAAGAGACCCAGTACTTC
CDR3aa: CASGTSQETQYF
j_gene: TRBJ2-5
v_gene: TRBV19
abundance: .
d_gene: TRBD2

CDR3nt: TGTGCCAGTAGTATAGACAGGGAGGGCATTCAGTACTTC
CDR3aa: CASSIDREGIQYF
j_gene: TRBJ2-4
v_gene: TRBV19
abundance: once
d_gene: TRBD2

CDR3nt: TGTGCGGGGGCTTACACAGATACGCAGTATTTT
CDR3aa: CAGAYTDTQYF
j_gene: TRBJ2-3
v_gene: TRBV2
abundance: .
d_gene: .

CDR3nt: TGTGCCAGCAGCTATATCAGTAGCACAGATACGCAGTATTTT
CDR3aa: CASSYISSTDTQYF
j_gene: TRBJ2-3
v_gene: TRBV7-9
abundance: once
d_gene: .

CDR3nt: TGTGCCAGCAGCCCCCCTACGAACACCGGGGAGCTGTTTTTT
CDR3aa: CASSPPTNTGELFF
j_gene: TRBJ2-2
v_gene: TRBV7-2
abundance: .
d_gene: .

CDR3nt: TGTGCCAGCAGCCCGGGACTAGGCTCCTACAATGAGCAGTTCTTC
CDR3aa: CASSPGLGSYNEQFF
j_gene: TRBJ2-1
v_gene: TRBV5-4
abundance: .
d_gene: TRBD2

CDR3nt: TGTGCCAGCAGTGTCGGACTAGCGGGAGTCGGCACCTACAATGAGCAGTTCTTC
CDR3aa: CASSVGLAGVGTYNEQFF
j_gene: TRBJ2-1
v_gene: TRBV28
abundance: .
d_gene: TRBD2

CDR3nt: TGTGCCAGCAGCTTGGGCAGGGGCAGGGTGATGAACACTGAAGCTTTCTTT
CDR3aa: CASSLGRGRVMNTEAFF
j_gene: TRBJ1-1
v_gene: TRBV5-6
abundance: .
d_gene: .

CDR3nt: TGTGCCAGCAGCGTCGGAGGACAGTTCACAGATACGCAGTATTTT
CDR3aa: CASSVGGQFTDTQYF
j_gene: TRBJ2-3
v_gene: TRBV9
abundance: .
d_gene: .

CDR3nt: TGTGCCATCAGTGTGATAGCGGGAGGAAGCGAGCAGTACTTC
CDR3aa: CAISVIAGGSEQYF
j_gene: TRBJ2-7
v_gene: TRBV10-3
abundance: .
d_gene: TRBD2

CDR3nt: TGTGCCAGCAGCCTAGAGCAGTACTTC
CDR3aa: CASSLEQYF
j_gene: TRBJ2-7
v_gene: TRBV7-6
abundance: .
d_gene: .

CDR3nt: TGTGCCAGCAGCCAAGAGCTCACTGGGAACTCGGGCGTAAGGGGTGAGCAGTTCTTC
CDR3aa: CASSQELTGNSGVRGEQFF
j_gene: TRBJ2-1
v_gene: TRBV4-2
abundance: .
d_gene: .

CDR3nt: TGTGCCAGCAGCCCCTTGAGGGGAGGCACGCGCCACGAGCAGTACTTC
CDR3aa: CASSPLRGGTRHEQYF
j_gene: TRBJ2-7
v_gene: TRBV27
abundance: few
d_gene: .

CDR3nt: TGTGCCAGCAGTTACTCCGCAGGGGAAGGGGAGGAAAAACTGTTTTTT
CDR3aa: CASSYSAGEGEEKLFF
j_gene: TRBJ1-4
v_gene: TRBV6-5
abundance: .
d_gene: .

CDR3nt: TGCGCCAGCAGCCAAGTAGCCTCCGGGGAGCTGTTTTTT
CDR3aa: CASSQVASGELFF
j_gene: TRBJ2-2
v_gene: TRBV4-1
abundance: .
d_gene: .

CDR3nt: TGTGCCTCGGGCAGGGACTCCTACGAGCAGTACTTC
CDR3aa: CASGRDSYEQYF
j_gene: TRBJ2-7
v_gene: TRBV30
abundance: .
d_gene: .

CDR3nt: TGCGCCAGCAGCCCGCCTAGCTCCTACGAGCAGTACTTC
CDR3aa: CASSPPSSYEQYF
j_gene: TRBJ2-7
v_gene: TRBV5-1
abundance: once
d_gene: .

CDR3nt: TGTGCCAGCAGCGGACTAGCGGTATACAATGAGCAGTTCTTC
CDR3aa: CASSGLAVYNEQFF
j_gene: TRBJ2-1
v_gene: TRBV28
abundance: .
d_gene: TRBD2

CDR3nt: TGTGCCAGCAGCGAAACTAGCGGGAGCAGAACAGATACGCAGTATTTT
CDR3aa: CASSETSGSRTDTQYF
j_gene: TRBJ2-3
v_gene: TRBV9
abundance: .
d_gene: TRBD2

CDR3nt: TGTGCCAGCAGCCGGATCAGGGGCGGTGGGACCCAGTACTTC
CDR3aa: CASSRIRGGGTQYF
j_gene: TRBJ2-5
v_gene: TRBV28
abundance: .
d_gene: .

CDR3nt: TGTGCCAGCAGCTTGGGTAGCGGGGTTGGGGCCAACGTCCTGACTTTC
CDR3aa: CASSLGSGVGANVLTF
j_gene: TRBJ2-6
v_gene: TRBV5-6
abundance: .
d_gene: TRBD2

CDR3nt: TGCAGCGTTGTTTCGGGGAGCTTTTACGAGCAGTACTTC
CDR3aa: CSVVSGSFYEQYF
j_gene: TRBJ2-7
v_gene: TRBV29-1
abundance: .
d_gene: .

CDR3nt: TGTGCCAGCAGTGCTACTAGCGGGAGGGTGACCGGGGAGCTGTTTTTT
CDR3aa: CASSATSGRVTGELFF
j_gene: TRBJ2-2
v_gene: TRBV2
abundance: once
d_gene: TRBD2

CDR3nt: TGTGCCAGCAGTCTCCGGGGGGTGGGGACTGAAGCTTTCTTT
CDR3aa: CASSLRGVGTEAFF
j_gene: TRBJ1-1
v_gene: TRBV28
abundance: .
d_gene: .

CDR3nt: TGTGCCAGCAGCTCCCGCTCAGGGGGTACCTATGGCTACACCTTC
CDR3aa: CASSSRSGGTYGYTF
j_gene: TRBJ1-2
v_gene: TRBV7-2
abundance: .
d_gene: TRBD1

CDR3nt: TGCGCCAGCAGCCAAGAAACACTTAGCGATGGCTACACCTTC
CDR3aa: CASSQETLSDGYTF
j_gene: TRBJ1-2
v_gene: TRBV4-1
abundance: .
d_gene: .

CDR3nt: TGTGCCAGCTCACCGGGACTAGCGGGAGGGCTTGGGGCCAACGTCCTGACTTTC
CDR3aa: CASSPGLAGGLGANVLTF
j_gene: TRBJ2-6
v_gene: TRBV18
abundance: .
d_gene: TRBD2